This T cell receptor (beta chain) was identified during a study of blood T cell repertoires in COVID-19. Whole-study context: COVID-19 samples from acute and convalescent phases originated in the United States, Italy and Spain. Nucleic acid was either cDNA or gDNA, and it came from T cells, B-cell-depleted T cells, or PBMCs.

Germline CDR1 is LNHNV and CDR2 is YYDKDF (reference sequence). V was clipped by 1 base and J by 4 bases, with 8 bases between them. The CDR3 spans 13 residues. Authors' methods: It was from reference gene primer amplification that nucleated cell counts were estimated. The table came from immunoSEQ multiplex PCR; TCRdb's copy has only in-frame clones and leaves some out. That table supplies the V and J calls and clone size; D and trimming were determined from the DNA. This sample carries 45,000 to 70,000 clones, over 80% of them seen once, and the ten largest clones take approximately 7.6%. Sequencing was carried out using peripheral blood. The genes are TRBV15 and TRBJ2-7; D ambiguous. The source of this sequence is a woman aged 55-69 years with active or convalescent COVID-19. The CDR3 region is CATSRGEAYEQYF. The CDR3 DNA reads TGTGCCACCAGCAGAGGAGAAGCGTACGAGCAGTACTTC.